Below are 30 T cell receptor beta chains sequenced from a single sample in a study of human T cells and chemical hapten exposure. TCRdb itself ran the RACE reads through MiXCR, one entry per CDR3 protein. The data hold approximately 400,000 distinct CDR3 sequences, with roughly 5% observed a single time. Stated time point: patch test 1, 2 weeks after DPC sensitization. The treatment is: therapeutic diphenylcyclopropenone sensitization with weekly scalp DPC. The sequencing here drew on whole blood, taken in connection with sensitization to the hapten diphenylcyclopropenone (DPC). The receptor set was obtained from a woman aged 45-65 years with alopecia areata. Some clones in this sample may be carry-over from other donors' samples.

The chain is built from TRBV29-1 and TRBJ1-1; D possibly corresponds to TRBD1 (5 bases). Germline loops: CDR1 SQVTM, CDR2 ANQGSEA. Trimming removed 6 bases at V and 1 base at J, with 15 bases between. This CDR3 has 14 residues. In DNA, the CDR3 is TGCAGCGTATCAACTGGGACGGCGAACACTGAAGCTTTCTTT. This encodes CSVSTGTANTEAFF.

This clonotype was detected only a few times. The gene calls are TRBV12-3 or TRBV12-4 and TRBJ2-3; 8 bases align to TRBD1. The J segment lost 6 bases and the V segment lost 8 bases, leaving 10 bases of the junction unmatched. This CDR3 region has 14 residues. The CDR3 spells CASRDSDRGDTQYF. The CDR3 nucleotides read TGTGCCAGCCGAGATTCCGACAGGGGCGATACGCAGTATTTT.

This clonotype was seen repeatedly, ten times or more. The V gene is TRBV7-9, the J gene TRBJ1-2, with D perhaps TRBD1 (5 bases). Germline CDR1 is SEHNR and CDR2 is FQNEAQ (reference sequence). This CDR3 contains 14 residues. Trimming took 5 bases from V and 4 from J, leaving 14 bases between them. The CDR3 DNA is TGTGCCAGCAGCCGGGACCCAATAACCTATGGCTACACCTTC. It specifies CASSRDPITYGYTF.

This clonotype was detected ten times or more. The CDR3 reads CASRLLLQGGEKLFF. CDR3 bases: TGTGCCAGCAGACTACTCTTACAGGGAGGCGAAAAACTGTTTTTT. J is TRBJ1-4 and V is TRBV12-3 or TRBV12-4, with D tentatively TRBD1 (6 bases). There are 15 residues in the CDR3. V lost 6 bases and J lost 8, with 19 bases in between.

This clonotype showed up just a few times. V usage is TRBV5-5 and J usage is TRBJ1-1, with 9 bases aligning to TRBD1. Germline values: CDR1 SGHKS, CDR2 YYEKEE (reference sequence). The CDR3 has 15 residues. The J segment lost 5 bases and the V segment lost 3 bases, leaving 8 bases of the junction unmatched. CDR3 sequence reads: CASSSYRGLKTEAFF. The CDR3, as DNA: TGTGCCAGCAGCTCGTACAGGGGGCTTAAGACTGAAGCTTTCTTT.

This clonotype appeared a few times. The rearrangement uses TRBV27 and TRBJ1-5; D uncertain. Germline V gives CDR1 MNHEY, CDR2 SMNVEV (reference sequence). This CDR3 comprises 15 residues. Trimming left V 6 bases short and J 3 bases short, with 15 bases between. The CDR3 loop reads CASSLSGVANQPQHF. The CDR3 DNA is TGTGCCAGCAGCCTTAGTGGGGTTGCCAATCAGCCCCAGCATTTT.

This chain uses TRBV12-3 or TRBV12-4 with TRBJ2-7; possible D gene TRBD2, 6 bases. This CDR3 has 14 amino acids. The V end was cut by 6 bases, the J end by 2 bases, with 14 bases between. DNA of the CDR3: TGTGCCAGCAGCATGGGACTCACACCCTACGAGCAGTACTTC. Translating it yields CASSMGLTPYEQYF.

This clonotype was observed a handful of times. The rearrangement uses TRBV15 and TRBJ1-6; no clear D. Germline-derived CDR1 and CDR2 are LNHNV and YYDKDF (reference sequence). Trimming cost V 1 base and J 7 bases, with 8 bases left between them. The CDR3 runs to 14 residues. The CDR3 protein is CATSRAAENSPLHF. In DNA, the CDR3 is TGTGCCACCAGCAGAGCTGCAGAGAATTCACCCCTCCACTTT.

This clonotype was detected ten times or more. This chain uses TRBV20-1 with TRBJ2-7; D remains ambiguous. Germline loops: CDR1 DFQATT, CDR2 SNEGSKA (reference sequence). V was cut by 3 bases and J by 0 bases, with 12 bases left in between. The CDR3 contains 14 residues. The CDR3: CSASVPGPSYEQYF. CDR3 DNA sequence: TGCAGTGCTAGTGTGCCCGGGCCCTCCTACGAGCAGTACTTC.

This clonotype was detected many times. This chain joins TRBV28 and TRBJ2-7; D remains unclear. This CDR3 is 15 amino acids long. V was cut by 8 bases and J by 1 base, with 18 bases left in between. Germline loops: CDR1 MDHEN, CDR2 SYDVKM. The DNA for the CDR3 is TGTGCCAGCGGTGGCGGTCCTTCCCTTTCCTACGAGCAGTACTTC. Residues: CASGGGPSLSYEQYF.

The sample holds a few counts of this clonotype. The chain couples TRBV9 to TRBJ2-1; D might be TRBD1 (7 bases). The germline V gene has CDR1 SGDLS and CDR2 YYNGEE. V lost 0 bases and J lost 9, with 16 bases in between. The CDR3 has 15 amino acids. CDR3 residues: CASSVAQGGELEQFF. CDR3 DNA: TGTGCCAGCAGCGTAGCTCAGGGGGGTGAGCTTGAGCAGTTCTTC.

There are many counts of this clonotype. The rearrangement links TRBV10-3 to TRBJ2-1, with 9 positions matching TRBD1. J lost 8 bases, V lost 3 bases, and 8 bases had no gene match. The CDR3 runs to 15 residues. Germline assignment: CDR1 ENHRY and CDR2 SYGVKD. CDR3 amino acids: CAISEGQGLGDEQFF. The CDR3 DNA reads TGTGCCATCAGTGAAGGACAGGGGCTAGGGGATGAGCAGTTCTTC.

This clonotype was detected many times. V usage is TRBV24-1 and J usage is TRBJ2-1, with TRBD1 as a possible D gene (6 bases). CDR3 size: 12 residues. Between the trimmed V and J ends, which lost 10 bases and 4 bases, there was a span of 10 bases. Germline V gene lookup returns CDR1 KGHDR and CDR2 SFDVKD. CDR3 sequence: CATADRYNEQFF. The CDR3 nucleotides read TGTGCCACTGCGGACAGATACAATGAGCAGTTCTTC.

In its sample, this clonotype was seen many times. The genes are TRBV5-5 and TRBJ2-3; 7 bases are shared with TRBD1. Per the germline V gene, CDR1 is SGHKS and CDR2 is YYEKEE (reference sequence). The CDR3 sequence is 16 residues long. V lost 4 bases and J lost 1; bases outside the gene matches: 9. The CDR3 reads CASSQGQPYRTDTQYF. The DNA for the CDR3 is TGTGCCAGCAGCCAGGGACAGCCGTACCGCACAGATACGCAGTATTTT.

The sample holds many counts of this clonotype. This rearrangement joins TRBV4-3 to TRBJ2-1, with 8 bases identical to TRBD1. Germline V gene sequence: CDR1 LGHNA, CDR2 YSLEER. The J segment lost 5 bases and the V segment lost 3 bases, leaving 9 bases of the junction unmatched. The CDR3 spans 16 residues. The CDR3 is CASSHVGQGNNNEQFF. The CDR3 nucleotides read TGCGCCAGCAGCCACGTCGGACAGGGTAACAACAATGAGCAGTTCTTC.

This clonotype was observed at least ten times. The chain has TRBV10-3 and TRBJ1-1; D is unresolved. The germline CDR1 and CDR2 sequences are ENHRY and SYGVKD. V gave up 11 bases and J gave up 4 bases, with 17 bases separating them. The CDR3 runs to 13 residues. CDR3 in amino acids: CASAGREGTEAFF. The CDR3 bases are TGTGCCTCGGCGGGGAGAGAGGGCACTGAAGCTTTCTTT.

This chain uses TRBV5-1 with TRBJ1-2; possible D gene TRBD1, 5 bases. The CDR3 extends over 14 amino acids. Trimming cost V 4 bases and J 3 bases, with 13 bases left between them. In germline, CDR1 is SGHRS, CDR2 YFSETQ. CDR3 region: CASSQAGRDYGYTF. CDR3 DNA sequence: TGCGCCAGCAGCCAAGCCGGCAGGGACTATGGCTACACCTTC.

This clonotype was counted ten times or more. J is TRBJ2-3 and V is TRBV9, with D uncertain. Germline CDR1 is SGDLS and CDR2 is YYNGEE. The CDR3 contains 14 residues. The ends were cut back, 0 bases at V and 2 bases at J, with 7 bases in the middle. The CDR3 sequence is CASSVGQSTDTQYF. CDR3 nucleotide sequence: TGTGCCAGCAGCGTAGGGCAGTCCACAGATACGCAGTATTTT.

The gene calls are TRBV7-9 and TRBJ2-7; TRBD2 matches at 7 bases. Germline CDR1 SEHNR, CDR2 FQNEAQ (reference sequence). The CDR3 has 12 amino acids. Trimming took 5 bases from V and 7 from J; bases not matched to a gene: 5. DNA for the CDR3: TGTGCCAGCAGCCGGGGGAGGGAGGAGCAGTACTTC. It encodes CASSRGREEQYF.

The chain is built from TRBV10-3 and TRBJ1-1, with a weak D call TRBD1 (6 bases). Germline V lookup: CDR1 ENHRY, CDR2 SYGVKD. The V end lost 0 bases, the J end lost 10 bases, and 9 bases lay between the germline ends. The CDR3 has 12 amino acids. This CDR3 reads CAISESQGAAFF. The CDR3 nucleotides are TGTGCCATCAGTGAGTCACAGGGAGCAGCTTTCTTT.

This clonotype was observed a handful of times. The V gene is TRBV11-2, the J gene TRBJ2-7; D may be TRBD2 (5 bases). The CDR3 spans 14 residues. V was cut by 5 bases and J by 2 bases, with 13 bases left in between. The V gene's germline CDR1 is SGHAT and CDR2 FQNNGV. The CDR3 DNA sequence: TGTGCCAGCAGCCCCGAGGGCGCTACCTACGAGCAGTACTTC. Protein: CASSPEGATYEQYF.

The chain links TRBV6-1 to TRBJ2-5; possibly TRBD1 for D (6 bases). Germline values: CDR1 MNHNS, CDR2 SASEGT. The CDR3 totals 13 residues. V was shortened by 8 bases and J by 3 bases, with 13 bases between the two germline ends. The CDR3 DNA reads as TGTGCCAGCTTTCGGCAGGGGAAAGAGACCCAGTACTTC. This translates into CASFRQGKETQYF.

This clonotype has ten or more counts. The chain joins TRBV28 to TRBJ1-5; D remains unclear. Trimming cost V 5 bases and J 2 bases, with 22 bases left between them. The CDR3 is 18 residues long. Per the germline V gene, CDR1 is MDHEN and CDR2 is SYDVKM. The CDR3 DNA sequence: TGTGCCAGCAGTAAGACGGTCTTCAGAGAGAGGGGCAATCAGCCCCAGCATTTT. Amino acid sequence: CASSKTVFRERGNQPQHF.

There are a few counts of this clonotype. This chain links TRBV6-5 with TRBJ1-1, with TRBD1 matching over 7 bases. Germline V gene lookup returns CDR1 MNHEY and CDR2 SVGAGI. The CDR3 extends over 17 amino acids. V lost 6 bases to trimming and J lost 2 bases; unmatched junction nucleotides: 15. Written as DNA, the CDR3 is TGTGCCAGCAGCCGCGGGACAGCGAGGTGGGTCAACACTGAAGCTTTCTTT. Translating it yields CASSRGTARWVNTEAFF.

There are many counts of this clonotype. V and J are TRBV12-3 or TRBV12-4 and TRBJ2-5; 11 bases line up with TRBD2. V lost 3 bases and J lost 5; bases outside the gene matches: 2. This CDR3 contains 14 residues. The CDR3 DNA follows: TGTGCCAGCAGTTTTGGGACTAGCGGTGAGACCCAGTACTTC. This sequence encodes CASSFGTSGETQYF.

In its sample, this clonotype was seen many times. The rearrangement links TRBV28 to TRBJ2-1; 7 bases match TRBD1. Germline V lookup: CDR1 MDHEN, CDR2 SYDVKM. This CDR3 has 15 residues. Trimming took 4 bases from V and 4 from J; bases not matched to a gene: 7. The CDR3 coding sequence is TGTGCCAGCAGTTCCACAGGGGACCTGTACAATGAGCAGTTCTTC. Translation: CASSSTGDLYNEQFF.

This clonotype was counted many times. V gene TRBV20-1 combines with J gene TRBJ2-3; unclear D gene. From germline, CDR1 is DFQATT and CDR2 SNEGSKA (reference sequence). This CDR3 contains 15 residues. Trimming took 0 bases from V and 0 from J, leaving 10 bases between them. Here the CDR3 reads CSARETGTSTDTQYF. CDR3 coding DNA: TGCAGTGCTAGAGAAACCGGCACTAGCACAGATACGCAGTATTTT.

This clonotype occurred a few times. The rearrangement uses TRBV18 and TRBJ1-1; 12 nucleotides line up with TRBD1. This CDR3 is 15 amino acids long. V was pared by 6 bases and J by 5 bases, with 7 bases of the junction left unmatched. CDR1 and CDR2 from the germline V gene are KGHSH and LQKENI. The CDR3 DNA reads TGTGCCAGCTCCGGGACAGGGGGCGAGGGAACTGAAGCTTTCTTT. Protein product: CASSGTGGEGTEAFF.

This clonotype was observed a few times. This chain joins TRBV7-9 and TRBJ2-5; TRBD1 is a possible D gene (6 bases). Per the germline V gene, CDR1 is SEHNR and CDR2 is FQNEAQ (reference sequence). This CDR3 has 15 amino acids. V gave up 8 bases and J gave up 4 bases, with 20 bases separating them. CDR3 protein: CASADPTGQRETQYF. CDR3 bases: TGTGCCAGCGCCGACCCCACAGGGCAAAGAGAGACCCAGTACTTC. Drawing the rest from reference TRBV7-9 and TRBJ2-5, the complete variable domain is DTGVSQNPRHKITKRGQNVTFRCDPISEHNRLYWYRQTLGQGPEFLTYFQNEAQLEKSRLLSDRFSAERPKGSFSTLEIQRTEQGDSAMYLCASADPTGQRETQYFGPGTRLLVL.

In its sample, this clonotype was seen many times. The chain combines TRBV6-5 with TRBJ1-1; no firm D call. CDR3 length: 11 residues. Trimming shortened V by 6 bases and J by 1 base, and 3 bases separated the two germline ends. Germline CDR1 and CDR2: MNHEY and SVGAGI. CDR3 amino acids: CASRGNTEAFF. The CDR3 DNA reads as TGTGCCAGCAGGGGGAACACTGAAGCTTTCTTT.